A single sample is the source of the 6 T cell receptor beta chains below, sequenced in a study of blood T cell repertoires in COVID-19. Generated by immunoSEQ multiplex PCR, the TCRdb table keeps only in-frame clones and is missing some. The table has approximately 140,000 clones, nearly 85% seen once; the top ten hold roughly 4%. The sample consisted of PBMCs or T cells enriched from blood (not recorded which). These receptors all stem from a man aged 45-65 years in a cohort exposed to, infected with or recovered from COVID-19 (not recorded which).

The V call is TRBV5-6, the J call TRBJ1-4; D not certain. V lost 0 bases to trimming and J lost 0 bases, with 6 bases between them. The CDR3 runs to 15 residues. Germline V CDR1 and CDR2: SGHDT, YYEEEE. CDR3 DNA: TGTGCCAGCAGCTTGGCCCCTGCAACTAATGAAAAACTGTTTTTT. This encodes CASSLAPATNEKLFF.

The gene calls are TRBV9 and TRBJ2-2; 7 nucleotides match TRBD1. V shed 2 bases, J shed 1 base, and the junction held 5 bases outside the gene matches. Germline V gene lookup returns CDR1 SGDLS and CDR2 YYNGEE. The CDR3 is made up of 16 amino acids. CDR3 amino acids: CASSVRQGQNTGELFF. The CDR3 DNA reads as TGTGCCAGCAGCGTTCGACAGGGACAGAACACCGGGGAGCTGTTTTTT.

This clone has a single count. For the CDR3, the DNA is TGCGCCAGCAGCTTGGGAGCTTCGGGTGGAAACACCATATATTTT. This codes for CASSLGASGGNTIYF. This rearrangement joins TRBV5-1 to TRBJ1-3; D call uncertain. Trimming took 0 bases from V and 3 from J, leaving 10 bases between them. The CDR3 loop spans 15 amino acids. Germline CDR1 and CDR2: SGHRS and YFSETQ. Based on the CDR3 plus reference TRBV5-1 and TRBJ1-3, the full variable domain is KAGVTQTPRYLIKTRGQQVTLSCSPISGHRSVSWYQQTPGQGLQFLFEYFSETQRNKGNFPGRFSGRQFSNSRSEMNVSTLELGDSALYLCASSLGASGGNTIYFGEGSWLTVV.

The chain recombines TRBV7-2 with TRBJ1-1; a possible D gene is TRBD1 (6 bases). Germline values: CDR1 SGHTA, CDR2 FQGNSA. V lost 4 bases and J 10 bases, leaving 16 bases between the germline ends. The CDR3 sequence is 13 residues long. CDR3 DNA: TGTGCCAGCAGCTCTTACGGGACAACCGGAGCTTTCTTT. Translated: CASSSYGTTGAFF.

This clone has only one observation. The rearrangement joins TRBV24-1 to TRBJ2-5; D gene uncertain. V gave up 6 bases and J gave up 2 bases, with 9 bases separating them. CDR3 length: 13 residues. Germline loops: CDR1 KGHDR, CDR2 SFDVKD. CDR3 residues: CATSSGEQETQYF. The CDR3, as DNA: TGTGCCACCAGTTCAGGCGAACAAGAGACCCAGTACTTC.

This clone was seen a few times. The V call is TRBV5-1, the J call TRBJ2-5, with 7 bases matching TRBD2. CDR3 length: 17 amino acids. Germline lookup yields CDR1 SGHRS and CDR2 YFSETQ. Unmatched junction bases numbered 11, after V lost 1 base and J lost 2 bases. This CDR3 reads CASSLQNSASGQETQYF. The CDR3, as DNA: TGCGCCAGCAGCTTGCAAAATTCGGCTAGCGGTCAAGAGACCCAGTACTTC.